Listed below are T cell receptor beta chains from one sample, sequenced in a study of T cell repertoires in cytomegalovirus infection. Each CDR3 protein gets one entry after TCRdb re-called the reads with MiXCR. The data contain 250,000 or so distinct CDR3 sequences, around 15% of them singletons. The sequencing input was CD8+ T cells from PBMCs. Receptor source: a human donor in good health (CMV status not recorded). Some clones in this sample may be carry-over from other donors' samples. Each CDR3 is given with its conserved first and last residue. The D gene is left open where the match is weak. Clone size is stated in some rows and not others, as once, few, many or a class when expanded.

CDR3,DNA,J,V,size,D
CASSYSRGMNTEAFF,TGTGCCAGCAGTTATTCTCGGGGGATGAACACTGAAGCTTTCTTT,TRBJ1-1,TRBV6-2/TRBV6-3,few,-
CASSRGQGAIYEQYF,TGTGCCAGCAGCCGGGGACAGGGGGCGATCTACGAGCAGTACTTC,TRBJ2-7,TRBV6-2/TRBV6-3,few,TRBD1
CASEYGEQYF,TGTGCCAGTGAGTATGGCGAGCAGTACTTC,TRBJ2-7,TRBV25-1,-,-
CSATRTGFPGYTF,TGCAGTGCTACACGCACGGGATTCCCTGGCTACACCTTC,TRBJ1-2,TRBV20-1,few,-
CASSQSDRGFGNTIYF,TGTGCCAGCAGCCAATCGGACAGGGGGTTCGGAAACACCATATATTTT,TRBJ1-3,TRBV7-2,many,TRBD1
CASSLGGVYLERDTEAFF,TGCGCCAGCAGCTTAGGGGGCGTATATCTCGAACGGGACACTGAAGCTTTCTTT,TRBJ1-1,TRBV5-1,-,TRBD1
CASSPGGGQETQYF,TGTGCCAGCAGCCCGGGGGGGGGCCAAGAGACCCAGTACTTC,TRBJ2-5,TRBV7-2,many,TRBD2
CASSLLLENTGELFF,TGTGCCAGCAGCTTGCTCCTAGAGAACACCGGGGAGCTGTTTTTT,TRBJ2-2,TRBV5-6,few,-
CASSLRTVMNTEAFF,TGTGCCAGCAGCCTAAGGACGGTGATGAACACTGAAGCTTTCTTT,TRBJ1-1,TRBV7-2,many,-
CASTRTGDTGELFF,TGTGCCAGTACTCGGACAGGGGACACCGGGGAGCTGTTTTTT,TRBJ2-2,TRBV6-1,few,TRBD1
CASSIGTVNPFF,TGTGCCAGCAGCATCGGGACAGTGAATCCGTTCTTC,TRBJ2-1,TRBV11-2,many,TRBD1
CASSYSSGTGGPRYEQYF,TGTGCCAGCAGTTACTCGAGCGGGACAGGGGGCCCGAGATACGAGCAGTACTTC,TRBJ2-7,TRBV6-5,-,TRBD1
CASSPRQGARYNEQFF,TGTGCCAGCAGTCCAAGACAGGGAGCAAGGTACAATGAGCAGTTCTTC,TRBJ2-1,TRBV12-3/TRBV12-4,few,TRBD1
CASSKFTGQDSYEQYF,TGTGCCAGCAGTAAATTTACGGGACAGGACTCCTACGAGCAGTACTTC,TRBJ2-7,TRBV6-8,-,TRBD1